This T cell receptor (beta chain) was captured in a study of T cell clonality in common variable immunodeficiency. Study-level points and caveats: Reportedly, TCR beta sequences from common variable immunodeficiency showed fewer deletions and N-nucleotide insertions.

The V and J ends lost 0 bases and 4 bases, in that order; junction bases with no gene match: 9. The CDR3 contains 17 residues. Germline lookup yields CDR1 SGHRS and CDR2 YFSETQ. Using immunoSEQ multiplex PCR, the repertoire was profiled, and TCRdb retains in-frame clones only, with some absent. The sample is made up of around 24,000 clones, none counted only once. CVID subjects were neither ill nor on immunomodulatory or immunosuppressive medication at sampling. Blood samples were heparinized, about 4.5 to 8 ml per donor. This clone has at least ten counts. No antigen is known for it. The read terminates 3 residues before the CDR3 end, so the remaining end is supplied by the germline J gene.

The receptor was isolated from a human donor with common variable immunodeficiency. What was sequenced was peripheral blood mononuclear cells. V gene TRBV5-1 combines with J gene TRBJ2-3, with TRBD2 identical over 9 bases. CDR3 DNA, as far as it was read: TGCGCCAGCAGCTTGGCCTGGTCGGCGGGGGGGGCAGATACG. Its translation is CASSLAWSAGGADT. The CDR3, in full, reads CASSLAWSAGGADTQYF.